These 14 T cell receptor beta chains were sequenced from one sample in a study of blood T cell repertoires in COVID-19. The repertoire was sequenced with immunoSEQ multiplex PCR; TCRdb's copy has only in-frame clones and lacks some. Here the sample spans about 140,000 clones, 60% to 80% being singletons. The sequencing input was PBMCs or T cells enriched from blood (not recorded which). Every receptor here comes from a woman in her 50s who had recovered from COVID-19.

This clone was picked up one time. The V and J genes are TRBV7-2 and TRBJ2-5; TRBD2 agrees at 16 bases. Germline V gene lookup returns CDR1 SGHTA and CDR2 FQGNSA. CDR3 length: 15 residues. V shed 4 bases, J shed 5 bases, and the junction held 1 base outside the gene matches. The DNA for the CDR3 is TGTGCCAGCAGCTCGGGACTAGCGGGGGGGGAGACCCAGTACTTC. This codes for CASSSGLAGGETQYF. Full variable domain (remainder filled in from reference TRBV7-2 and TRBJ2-5): GAGVSQSPSNKVTEKGKDVELRCDPISGHTALYWYRQSLGQGLEFLIYFQGNSAPDKSGLPSDRFSAERTGGSVSTLTIQRTQQEDSAVYLCASSSGLAGGETQYFGPGTRLLVL.

The CDR3 DNA sequence: TGTGCCAGCAGCCGAAGGGACAGGGATCAGCCCCAGCATTTT. Amino acid sequence: CASSRRDRDQPQHF. This chain joins TRBV27 and TRBJ1-5, with 9 bases fitting TRBD1. Germline values: CDR1 MNHEY, CDR2 SMNVEV (reference sequence). Trimming removed 6 bases from V and 5 bases from J; junction bases left unmatched: 5. The CDR3 runs to 14 residues.

This chain connects TRBV7-3 to TRBJ2-3; 8 bases are shared with TRBD2. This CDR3 region has 15 residues. CDR1 is SGHTA, CDR2 FQGTGA, per germline. Trimming at V came to 4 bases and at J to 0 bases, leaving 3 bases not matched to a gene. The CDR3 is CASSSLAASTDTQYF. CDR3 nucleotides: TGTGCCAGCAGCTCACTAGCGGCTAGCACAGATACGCAGTATTTT.

Worth noting for this clone: The sample contains more than one DNA sequence encoding this CDR3. The CDR3 DNA is TGTGCCAGCAGTTTAACTGATACGCAGTATTTT. This translates into CASSLTDTQYF. V gene TRBV28 combines with J gene TRBJ2-3; D call uncertain. The CDR3 has 11 residues. The germline V and J ends were trimmed by 2 bases and 6 bases, with 3 bases remaining between them. The germline CDR1 and CDR2 sequences are MDHEN and SYDVKM.

This clone occurred once. V and J are TRBV7-9 and TRBJ1-5, with 9 bases fitting TRBD1. Losses at the gene ends were 5 bases for V and 6 bases for J; bases not matched to a gene: 8. The CDR3 extends over 15 amino acids. Germline V gene lookup returns CDR1 SEHNR and CDR2 FQNEAQ (reference sequence). CDR3 residues: CASSPAGQGGQPQHF. CDR3 in DNA: TGTGCCAGCAGCCCCGCGGGACAGGGCGGTCAGCCCCAGCATTTT.

The rearrangement joins TRBV19 to TRBJ1-1; 7 bases are shared with TRBD1. This CDR3 region has 13 residues. Germline V lookup: CDR1 LNHDA, CDR2 SQIVND (reference sequence). J was trimmed by 10 bases and V by 0 bases; bases with no gene match: 5. The CDR3 sequence is CASSIDPRTGAFF. CDR3 bases: TGTGCCAGTAGTATAGACCCCCGGACAGGAGCTTTCTTT.

The gene calls are TRBV11-3 and TRBJ2-7; weak D call: TRBD2 (7 bases). Trimming stripped 3 bases from V and 2 bases from J, with 17 bases between. Germline V gene lookup returns CDR1 SGHNT and CDR2 YENEEA. CDR3 length equals 16 residues. The CDR3 nucleotides read TGTGCCAGCAGCTTGGGGGGGGGCGGCGGCCCCTACGAGCAGTACTTC. Translating it yields CASSLGGGGGPYEQYF. The variable domain in full, completed from reference TRBV11-3 and TRBJ2-7, reads EAGVVQSPRYKIIEKKQPVAFWCNPISGHNTLYWYLQNLGQGPELLIRYENEEAVDDSQLPKDRFSAERLKGVDSTLKIQPAELGDSAVYLCASSLGGGGGPYEQYFGPGTRLTVT.

This clone was recorded many times. The V gene is TRBV13, the J gene TRBJ2-1; TRBD2 matches 8 bases. In germline, CDR1 is PRHDT, CDR2 FYEKMQ (reference sequence). The CDR3 length is 15 residues. J lost 4 bases, V lost 0 bases, and 2 bases had no gene match. CDR3 sequence (DNA): TGTGCCAGCAGCTTAGGGACTAGCGAATACAATGAGCAGTTCTTC. Translation: CASSLGTSEYNEQFF.

The V call is TRBV23-1, the J call TRBJ1-2; the D is unclear. TRBV23-1 carries the ORF label, with uncertain function. V lost 1 base to trimming and J lost 12 bases, with 15 bases between them. CDR3 length equals 13 residues. CDR3 nucleotides: TGCGCCAGCAGTCAATGGAATTCCCGGGTGAACACCTTC. Translation: CASSQWNSRVNTF.

The CDR3 DNA reads as TGTGCCTGCATGAGGCAAACCTATAATTCACCCCTCCACTTT. It translates to CACMRQTYNSPLHF. The chain links TRBV30 to TRBJ1-6; no clear D gene. Germline V gene lookup returns CDR1 GTSNPN and CDR2 SVGIG (reference sequence). The V gene lost 6 bases and the J gene lost 2 bases, with 11 bases spanning the gap. The CDR3 is 14 residues long.

CDR3 nucleotides: TGTGCCAGCGAGGAGGAGACCCAGTACTTC. Its translation: CASEEETQYF. V gene TRBV2 combines with J gene TRBJ2-5; D is ambiguous. The CDR3 has 10 residues. CDR1 is SNHLY, CDR2 FYNNEI, per germline. Trimming cost V 8 bases and J 5 bases, with 6 bases left between them. Complete variable domain (other parts from reference TRBV2 and TRBJ2-5): EPEVTQTPSHQVTQMGQEVILRCVPISNHLYFYWYRQILGQKVEFLVSFYNNEISEKSEIFDDQFSVERPDGSNFTLKIRSTKLEDSAMYFCASEEETQYFGPGTRLLVL.

The chain has TRBV6-8 and TRBJ1-1; no firm D call. The CDR3 covers 10 residues. CDR1 is MNHGY, CDR2 SAAAGT, per germline. V was shortened by 6 bases and J by 11 bases, with 10 bases between the two germline ends. CDR3 DNA sequence: TGTGCCAGCAGCCCCCCTCCGGCTTTCTTT. This sequence encodes CASSPPPAFF.

This clone appeared a few times. The V call is TRBV24-1, the J call TRBJ2-1; TRBD2 agrees at 9 bases. Germline V gene lookup returns CDR1 KGHDR and CDR2 SFDVKD. With 10 bases clipped from V and 1 base from J, the junction kept 7 bases outside the gene matches. This CDR3 comprises 15 residues. CDR3 DNA: TGTGCCACAAGACTAGCGGAGTTTTCCTACAATGAGCAGTTCTTC. Its protein is CATRLAEFSYNEQFF.

This rearrangement joins TRBV11-3 to TRBJ1-1, with D hard to call. V gave up 0 bases and J gave up 3 bases, with 14 bases separating them. Germline V gene sequence: CDR1 SGHNT, CDR2 YENEEA. The length of the CDR3 is 16 residues. CDR3 nucleotide sequence: TGTGCCAGCAGCTTAGAATTCATGGGCGGGGACACTGAAGCTTTCTTT. This encodes CASSLEFMGGDTEAFF.